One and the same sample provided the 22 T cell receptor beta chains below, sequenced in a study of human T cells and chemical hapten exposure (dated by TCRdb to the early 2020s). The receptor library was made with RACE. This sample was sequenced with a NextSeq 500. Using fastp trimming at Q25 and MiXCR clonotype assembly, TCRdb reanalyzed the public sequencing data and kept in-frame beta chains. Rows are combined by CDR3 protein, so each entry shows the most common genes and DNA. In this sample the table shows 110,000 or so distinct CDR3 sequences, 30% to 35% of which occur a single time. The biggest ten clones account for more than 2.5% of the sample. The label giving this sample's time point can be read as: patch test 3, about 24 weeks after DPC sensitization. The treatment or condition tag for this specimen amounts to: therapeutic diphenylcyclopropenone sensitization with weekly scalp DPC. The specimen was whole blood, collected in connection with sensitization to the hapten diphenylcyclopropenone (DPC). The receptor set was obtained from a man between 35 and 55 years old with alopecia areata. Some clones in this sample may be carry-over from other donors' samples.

CDR3 protein: CSAKLAGGTDTQYF. The CDR3 DNA reads TGCAGTGCTAAGCTAGCGGGAGGCACAGATACGCAGTATTTT. This rearrangement joins TRBV20-1 to TRBJ2-3; 10 bases are shared with TRBD2. This CDR3 is 14 amino acids long. V shed 4 bases and J 1 base; nucleotides not matched to a gene: 2. Germline CDR1 and CDR2: DFQATT and SNEGSKA (reference sequence).

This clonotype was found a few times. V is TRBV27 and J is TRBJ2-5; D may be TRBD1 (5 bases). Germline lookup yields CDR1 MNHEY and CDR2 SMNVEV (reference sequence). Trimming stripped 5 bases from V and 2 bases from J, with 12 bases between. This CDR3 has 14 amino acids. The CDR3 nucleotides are TGTGCCAGCAGTCCAGGGCTGAGGCAAGAGACCCAGTACTTC. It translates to CASSPGLRQETQYF.

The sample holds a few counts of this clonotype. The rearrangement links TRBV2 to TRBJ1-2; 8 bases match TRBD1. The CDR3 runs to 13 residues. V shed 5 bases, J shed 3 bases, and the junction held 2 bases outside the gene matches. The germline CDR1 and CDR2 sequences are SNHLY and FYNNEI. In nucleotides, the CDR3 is TGTGCCAGCAGTTTGGGACAGGACTATGGCTACACCTTC. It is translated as CASSLGQDYGYTF.

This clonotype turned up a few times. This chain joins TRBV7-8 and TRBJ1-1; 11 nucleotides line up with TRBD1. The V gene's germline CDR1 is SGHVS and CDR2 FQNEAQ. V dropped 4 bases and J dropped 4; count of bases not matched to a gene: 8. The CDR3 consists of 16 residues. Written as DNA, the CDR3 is TGTGCCAGCAGCTCCCTCGGACAGGGGGCTGGCACTGAAGCTTTCTTT. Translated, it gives CASSSLGQGAGTEAFF.

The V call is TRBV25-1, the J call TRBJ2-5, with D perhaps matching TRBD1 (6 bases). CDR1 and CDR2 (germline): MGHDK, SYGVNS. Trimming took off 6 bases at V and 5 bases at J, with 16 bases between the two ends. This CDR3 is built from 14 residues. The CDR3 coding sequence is TGTGCCAGCAGCGCTTTCCAGGGGCCGGAGACCCAGTACTTC. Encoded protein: CASSAFQGPETQYF.

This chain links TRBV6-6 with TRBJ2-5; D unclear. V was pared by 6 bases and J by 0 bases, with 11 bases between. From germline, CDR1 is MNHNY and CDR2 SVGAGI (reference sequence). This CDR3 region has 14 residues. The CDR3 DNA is TGTGCCAGCAGCTGGGTTCGTGACCAAGAGACCCAGTACTTC. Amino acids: CASSWVRDQETQYF.

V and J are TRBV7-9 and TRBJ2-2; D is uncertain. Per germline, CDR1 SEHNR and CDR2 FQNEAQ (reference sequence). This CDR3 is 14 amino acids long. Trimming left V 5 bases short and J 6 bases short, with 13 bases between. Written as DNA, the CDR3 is TGTGCCAGCAGCCCTAGTGAAGTGGCCGGGGAGCTGTTTTTT. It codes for CASSPSEVAGELFF.

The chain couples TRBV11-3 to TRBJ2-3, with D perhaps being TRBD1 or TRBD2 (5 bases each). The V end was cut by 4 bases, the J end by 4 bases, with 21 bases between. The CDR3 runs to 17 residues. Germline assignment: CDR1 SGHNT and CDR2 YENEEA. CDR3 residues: CASSSIQDWATADTQYF. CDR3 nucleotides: TGTGCCAGCAGCTCTATACAGGACTGGGCAACGGCAGATACGCAGTATTTT. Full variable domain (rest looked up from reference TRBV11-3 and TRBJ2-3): EAGVVQSPRYKIIEKKQPVAFWCNPISGHNTLYWYLQNLGQGPELLIRYENEEAVDDSQLPKDRFSAERLKGVDSTLKIQPAELGDSAVYLCASSSIQDWATADTQYFGPGTRLTVL.

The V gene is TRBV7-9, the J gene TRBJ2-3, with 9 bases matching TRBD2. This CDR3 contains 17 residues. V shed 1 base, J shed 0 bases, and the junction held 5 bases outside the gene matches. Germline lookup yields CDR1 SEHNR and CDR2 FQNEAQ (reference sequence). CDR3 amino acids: CASSLGSLAGSTDTQYF. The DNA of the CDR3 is TGTGCCAGCAGCTTAGGGTCTCTAGCGGGGAGCACAGATACGCAGTATTTT.

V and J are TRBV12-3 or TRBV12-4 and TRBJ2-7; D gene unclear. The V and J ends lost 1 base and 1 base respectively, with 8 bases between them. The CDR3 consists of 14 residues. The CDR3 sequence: CASSLGWGSYEQYV. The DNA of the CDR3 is TGTGCCAGCAGTTTAGGTTGGGGATCCTACGAGCAGTACGTC.

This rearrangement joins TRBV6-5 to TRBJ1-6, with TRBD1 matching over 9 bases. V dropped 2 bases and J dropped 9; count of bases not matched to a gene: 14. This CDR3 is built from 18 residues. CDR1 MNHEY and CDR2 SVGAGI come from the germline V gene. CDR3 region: CASSYLTGGGIVGSPLHF. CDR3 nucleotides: TGTGCCAGCAGTTACCTGACAGGGGGAGGGATAGTCGGTTCACCCCTCCACTTT.

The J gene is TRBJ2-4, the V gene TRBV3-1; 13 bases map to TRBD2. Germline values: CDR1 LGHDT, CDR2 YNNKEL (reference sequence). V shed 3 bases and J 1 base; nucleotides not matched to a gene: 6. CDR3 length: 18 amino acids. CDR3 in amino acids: CASSQGLAGMGAKNIQYF. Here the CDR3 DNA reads TGTGCCAGCAGCCAGGGACTAGCGGGAATGGGGGCCAAAAACATTCAGTACTTC.

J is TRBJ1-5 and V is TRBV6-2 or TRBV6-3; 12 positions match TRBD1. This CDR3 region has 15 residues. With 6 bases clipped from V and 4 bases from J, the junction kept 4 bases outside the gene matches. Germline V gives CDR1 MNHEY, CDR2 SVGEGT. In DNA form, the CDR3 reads TGTGCCAGCAGGGGGGACAGGGGGCGAAATCAGCCCCAGCATTTT. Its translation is CASRGDRGRNQPQHF.

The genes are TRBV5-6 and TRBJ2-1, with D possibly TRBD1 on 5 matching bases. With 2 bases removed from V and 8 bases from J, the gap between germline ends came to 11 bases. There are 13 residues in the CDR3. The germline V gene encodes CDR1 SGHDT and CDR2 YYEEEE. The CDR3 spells CASSFGAGDEQFF. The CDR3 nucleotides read TGTGCCAGCAGCTTTGGGGCTGGGGATGAGCAGTTCTTC.

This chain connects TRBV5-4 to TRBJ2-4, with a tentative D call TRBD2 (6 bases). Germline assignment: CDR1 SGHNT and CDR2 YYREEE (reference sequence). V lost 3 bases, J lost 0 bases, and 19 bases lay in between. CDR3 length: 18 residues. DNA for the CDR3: TGTGCCAGCAGCTACGGCGCAGGGAGGTTGGGAGCCAAAAACATTCAGTACTTC. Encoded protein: CASSYGAGRLGAKNIQYF.

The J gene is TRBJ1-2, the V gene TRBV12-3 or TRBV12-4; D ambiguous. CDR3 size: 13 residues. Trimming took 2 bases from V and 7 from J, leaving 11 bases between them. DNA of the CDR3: TGTGCCAGCAGTTTAAGTTACGGGGTTGGCTACACCTTC. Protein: CASSLSYGVGYTF.

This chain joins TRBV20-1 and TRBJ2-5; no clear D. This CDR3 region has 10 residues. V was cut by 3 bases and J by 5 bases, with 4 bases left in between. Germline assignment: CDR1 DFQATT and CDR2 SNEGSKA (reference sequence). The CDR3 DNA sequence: TGCAGTGCTAGGGAGGAGACCCAGTACTTC. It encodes CSAREETQYF.

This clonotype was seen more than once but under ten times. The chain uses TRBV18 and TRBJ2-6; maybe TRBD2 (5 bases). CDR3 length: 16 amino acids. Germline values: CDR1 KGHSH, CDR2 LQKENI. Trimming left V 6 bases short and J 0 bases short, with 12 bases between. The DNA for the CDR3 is TGTGCCAGCTCCCTCCGGGGTGGCTCTGGGGCCAACGTCCTGACTTTC. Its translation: CASSLRGGSGANVLTF.

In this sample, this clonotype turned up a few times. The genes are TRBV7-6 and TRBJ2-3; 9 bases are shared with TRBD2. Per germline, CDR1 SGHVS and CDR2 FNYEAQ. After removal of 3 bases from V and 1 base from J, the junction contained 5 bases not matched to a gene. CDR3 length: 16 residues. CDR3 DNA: TGTGCCAGCAGCTTGACTAGCGGAGGCCGCACAGATACGCAGTATTTT. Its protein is CASSLTSGGRTDTQYF.

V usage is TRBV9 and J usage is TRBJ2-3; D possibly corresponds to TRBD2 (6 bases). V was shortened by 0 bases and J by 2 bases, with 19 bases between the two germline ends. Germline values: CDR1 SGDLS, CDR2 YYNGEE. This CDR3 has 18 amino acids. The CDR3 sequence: CASSVAKRLAQNTDTQYF. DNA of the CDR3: TGTGCCAGCAGCGTAGCTAAACGGCTAGCGCAAAACACAGATACGCAGTATTTT.

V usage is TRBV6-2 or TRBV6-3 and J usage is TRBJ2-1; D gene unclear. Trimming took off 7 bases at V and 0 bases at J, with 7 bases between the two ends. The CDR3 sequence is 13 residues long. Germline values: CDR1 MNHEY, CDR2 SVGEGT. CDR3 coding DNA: TGTGCCAGCAAACGTAGCTCCTACAATGAGCAGTTCTTC. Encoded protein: CASKRSSYNEQFF.

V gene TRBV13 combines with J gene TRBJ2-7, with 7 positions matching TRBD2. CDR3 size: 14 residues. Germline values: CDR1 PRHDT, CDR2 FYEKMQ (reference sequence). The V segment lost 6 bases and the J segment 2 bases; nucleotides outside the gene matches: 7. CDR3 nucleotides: TGTGCCAGCAGTTGGGCGGGAGCCACCTACGAGCAGTACGTC. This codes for CASSWAGATYEQYV.